The T cell receptor beta chain under discussion was sequenced for a study of identical twins' blood T cells. Whole-study context: About 50 million reads came from some 12 libraries, six alpha, six beta.

The germline gives CDR1 DFQATT, CDR2 SNEGSKA (reference sequence). Trimming left V 6 bases short and J 0 bases short, with 9 bases between. CDR3 length: 13 amino acids. TCRdb re-called the 5' RACE reads through MiXCR, storing one row per CDR3 protein. The sample records 350,000 to 450,000 distinct CDR3 sequences, under 30% being singletons. Donors were six healthy women in three monozygous twin pairs. Likely shared infections and vaccines: all three twin pairs were reared together. The sequencing input was PBMCs. This sequence originates from a woman aged 18 to 50 in good health. The rearrangement links TRBV20-1 to TRBJ1-5; D might be TRBD1 (5 bases). The CDR3 loop is CSAWGDSNQPQHF. The CDR3 DNA reads as TGCAGTGCCTGGGGGGATAGCAATCAGCCCCAGCATTTT.